These 24 T cell receptor beta chains originate from one sample sequenced in a study of CD8 T cells in ankylosing spondylitis. TCRdb ran MiXCR on the 5' RACE reads and lists one entry per CDR3 protein. The sample lists 200,000 to 300,000 distinct CDR3 sequences, approximately 9% occurring once. Sequenced input: blood, either unsorted or a sorted T cell fraction (not recorded which). These receptors all stem from a male donor with ankylosing spondylitis or in good health (not recorded which).

V gene TRBV7-9 combines with J gene TRBJ2-7; the D gene is possibly TRBD1 (6 bases). Germline V gene sequence: CDR1 SEHNR, CDR2 FQNEAQ (reference sequence). The V gene lost 5 bases and the J gene lost 6 bases, with 26 bases spanning the gap. This CDR3 has 17 residues. CDR3 nucleotide sequence: TGTGCCAGCAGCCCTCCCCAGACCACAGGGATTAGAGGCGAGCAGTACTTC. The encoded protein is CASSPPQTTGIRGEQYF.

In this sample, this clonotype turned up many times. This chain links TRBV20-1 with TRBJ2-1; 9 bases agree with TRBD1. V gave up 3 bases and J gave up 8 bases; unmatched junction bases: 5. The CDR3 runs to 13 residues. Per germline, CDR1 DFQATT and CDR2 SNEGSKA (reference sequence). CDR3 DNA sequence: TGCAGTGCTAGTAGGGACAGGGTAGATGAGCAGTTCTTC. Its translation: CSASRDRVDEQFF.

This clonotype was found many times. The V call is TRBV12-3 or TRBV12-4, the J call TRBJ2-2; no clear D gene. The CDR3 loop spans 14 amino acids. The V gene lost 4 bases and the J gene lost 7 bases, with 13 bases spanning the gap. In DNA form, the CDR3 reads TGTGCCAGCAGTTCCCCCCCCCGGCTCGGGGAGCTGTTTTTT. Translating gives CASSSPPRLGELFF.

The table lists this clonotype with many counts. The rearrangement links TRBV10-3 to TRBJ2-5; the D gene is possibly TRBD2 (7 bases). CDR3 length equals 15 residues. CDR1 and CDR2 from the germline V gene are ENHRY and SYGVKD. Between the trimmed V and J ends, which lost 2 bases and 4 bases, there was a span of 14 bases. CDR3 sequence reads: CAISEPSGGSETQYF. CDR3 bases: TGTGCCATCAGTGAGCCTTCGGGGGGCTCAGAGACCCAGTACTTC.

This chain joins TRBV20-1 and TRBJ1-5; tentative D call: TRBD1 (6 bases). CDR1 DFQATT and CDR2 SNEGSKA come from the germline V gene (reference sequence). V was clipped by 4 bases and J by 6 bases, with 13 bases between them. This CDR3 spans 13 amino acids. CDR3 sequence: CSANQGIGQPQHF. In DNA, the CDR3 is TGCAGTGCTAATCAGGGGATAGGTCAGCCCCAGCATTTT.

In its sample, this clonotype was seen many times. This chain links TRBV20-1 with TRBJ1-2; 7 positions match TRBD1. Trimming took 4 bases from V and 6 from J; bases not matched to a gene: 11. The CDR3 extends over 14 amino acids. Per the germline V gene, CDR1 is DFQATT and CDR2 is SNEGSKA (reference sequence). DNA of the CDR3: TGCAGTGCTAACCACGGACAGGTTCTCCATGGCTACACCTTC. Translation gives CSANHGQVLHGYTF.

The rearrangement uses TRBV20-1 and TRBJ2-7, with TRBD2 as a possible D gene (6 bases). Trimming removed 5 bases at V and 5 bases at J, with 10 bases between. The germline V gene encodes CDR1 DFQATT and CDR2 SNEGSKA (reference sequence). The CDR3 contains 11 residues. CDR3 nucleotides: TGCAGTGCTGCCTGGGGGGACGAGCAGTACTTC. It translates to CSAAWGDEQYF.

There are many counts of this clonotype. The chain has TRBV29-1 and TRBJ1-1, with D unresolved. From germline, CDR1 is SQVTM and CDR2 ANQGSEA. The CDR3 runs 13 residues. Trimming removed 5 bases at V and 0 bases at J, with 10 bases between. CDR3 amino acids: CSVLREMNTEAFF. The DNA for the CDR3 is TGCAGCGTTCTGAGGGAGATGAACACTGAAGCTTTCTTT.

The chain recombines TRBV16 with TRBJ2-1, with D possibly being TRBD1 (5 bases). Germline CDR1 and CDR2: KGHSY and FQNENV. V was pared by 7 bases and J by 3 bases, with 16 bases between. The CDR3 loop spans 15 amino acids. The CDR3 bases are TGTGCCAGCATCGTAACTGGGGCAGTCTACAATGAGCAGTTCTTC. It is translated as CASIVTGAVYNEQFF.

This clonotype was seen at least ten times. The V gene is TRBV12-3 or TRBV12-4, the J gene TRBJ2-1; D is ambiguous. This CDR3 is 14 amino acids long. V was clipped by 6 bases and J by 2 bases, with 11 bases between them. The CDR3 DNA follows: TGTGCCAGCAGCCAGACTCCGACCTACAATGAGCAGTTCTTC. This sequence encodes CASSQTPTYNEQFF.

This clonotype has at least ten counts. V and J are TRBV27 and TRBJ2-7; 10 bases are shared with TRBD1. Germline values: CDR1 MNHEY, CDR2 SMNVEV (reference sequence). Trimming removed 6 bases from V and 4 bases from J; junction bases left unmatched: 12. The CDR3 spans 16 residues. CDR3 DNA sequence: TGTGCCAGCAGCCTCGATCTCCCGGGACAGGGGTACGAGCAGTACTTC. Protein: CASSLDLPGQGYEQYF.

This clonotype was found many times. The V gene is TRBV9, the J gene TRBJ1-6, with a weak D call TRBD1 (5 bases). CDR3 size: 15 residues. CDR1 and CDR2 from the germline V gene are SGDLS and YYNGEE. V was cut by 0 bases and J by 7 bases, with 11 bases left in between. The CDR3 spells CASSVVEGRNSPLHF. In nucleotides, the CDR3 is TGTGCCAGCAGCGTAGTAGAGGGGAGAAATTCACCCCTCCACTTT.

Turning to this clonotype: Given a much more abundant clone one base away, this may be a read error. This chain connects TRBV20-1 to TRBJ2-6; weak D call: TRBD1 (6 bases). Germline V CDR1 and CDR2: DFQATT, SNEGSKA (reference sequence). This CDR3 is built from 16 residues. Here the CDR3 reads CSARDISDRGANVPTF. CDR3 bases: TGCAGTGCTAGAGATATATCGGACAGAGGGGCCAACGTCCCGACTTTC.

This clonotype was seen only a few times. The chain has TRBV15 and TRBJ2-3; perhaps TRBD1 as D (6 bases). Germline CDR1 is LNHNV and CDR2 is YYDKDF (reference sequence). The V end was cut by 5 bases, the J end by 0 bases, with 15 bases between. This CDR3 region has 16 residues. The CDR3 sequence: CATSPTGTPSTDTQYF. In DNA, the CDR3 is TGTGCCACCAGCCCGACCGGGACACCGAGCACAGATACGCAGTATTTT.

There are a few counts of this clonotype. The chain joins TRBV12-3 or TRBV12-4 to TRBJ2-1; no clear D. The CDR3 sequence is 12 residues long. V was trimmed by 3 bases and J by 10 bases, leaving 10 bases between them. Here the CDR3 reads CASSLGFTEQFF. DNA for the CDR3: TGTGCCAGCAGTTTGGGCTTCACGGAGCAGTTCTTC.

In its sample, this clonotype was seen many times. The chain is built from TRBV12-3 or TRBV12-4 and TRBJ2-7, with a weak D call TRBD1 (6 bases). The CDR3 runs to 14 residues. V lost 5 bases, J lost 6 bases, and 17 bases lay in between. The CDR3 coding sequence is TGTGCCAGCAGTCCCCAGACAGGCCTCAGCGAGCAGTACTTC. Protein sequence: CASSPQTGLSEQYF.

CDR3 in amino acids: CASSLGLNGGSDTQYF. As DNA, the CDR3 is TGTGCCAGCAGCTTGGGCCTTAATGGCGGGTCAGATACGCAGTATTTT. This chain uses TRBV7-2 with TRBJ2-3, with a weak D call TRBD2 (5 bases). This CDR3 comprises 16 residues. The V end lost 3 bases, the J end lost 4 bases, and 17 bases lay between the germline ends. Germline CDR1 SGHTA, CDR2 FQGNSA.

This clonotype was observed a few times. V is TRBV18 and J is TRBJ1-6; 7 bases map to TRBD1. The germline V gene encodes CDR1 KGHSH and CDR2 LQKENI. The CDR3 sequence is 14 residues long. With V trimmed by 6 bases and J by 8 bases, 7 bases remained unmatched. CDR3 coding DNA: TGTGCCAGCTCGGGGACAGCCGCGGATTCACCCCTCCACTTT. Translating it yields CASSGTAADSPLHF.

This clonotype has ten or more counts. This chain connects TRBV29-1 to TRBJ2-5; tentatively, D is TRBD1 (5 bases). The CDR3 has 14 residues. From germline, CDR1 is SQVTM and CDR2 ANQGSEA. Trimming shortened V by 5 bases and J by 5 bases, and 18 bases separated the two germline ends. The CDR3 nucleotides read TGCAGCGTTACCGGCCCGACAGAGATGGAGACCCAGTACTTC. Translating gives CSVTGPTEMETQYF.

This clonotype was detected ten times or more. The J gene is TRBJ2-3, the V gene TRBV5-1; D is perhaps TRBD2 (6 bases). The V gene lost 7 bases and the J gene lost 4 bases, with 13 bases spanning the gap. From germline, CDR1 is SGHRS and CDR2 YFSETQ. The CDR3 is made up of 13 amino acids. The CDR3 DNA is TGCGCCAGCGGGACTTTCTCTTCAGATACGCAGTATTTT. Translation: CASGTFSSDTQYF.

Many counts were recorded for this clonotype. The genes are TRBV20-1 and TRBJ2-3, with 11 bases matching TRBD2. With V trimmed by 5 bases and J by 2 bases, 12 bases remained unmatched. This CDR3 has 17 amino acids. The V gene's germline CDR1 is DFQATT and CDR2 SNEGSKA (reference sequence). CDR3 nucleotide sequence: TGCAGTGCTTCCCTGGGACTAGCGGACTCCACCACAGATACGCAGTATTTT. Protein sequence: CSASLGLADSTTDTQYF.

This clonotype was observed at least ten times. This chain's CDR3 is CASSGLGSVGNGYTF. The CDR3 nucleotides are TGTGCCAGCAGTGGCCTCGGGTCTGTAGGCAATGGCTACACCTTC. The rearrangement uses TRBV6-1 and TRBJ1-2; D ambiguous. The CDR3 runs to 15 residues. Trimming cost V 4 bases and J 6 bases, with 18 bases left between them. The V gene's germline CDR1 is MNHNS and CDR2 SASEGT.

Remarks on this clonotype: Germline is not matched at one junction end, which may reflect a read error. CDR3: CASSLTSGGAQETLYF. The CDR3 coding sequence is TGCGCCAGCAGCCTGACTAGCGGGGGGGCTCAAGAGACCCTGTACTTC. The chain employs TRBV5-1 and TRBJ2-5; TRBD2 agrees at 14 bases. Germline CDR1 reads SGHRS; CDR2 reads YFSETQ. The CDR3 has 16 amino acids.

This clonotype was recorded many times. J is TRBJ1-4 and V is TRBV6-1; TRBD1 matches at 7 bases. This CDR3 is 15 amino acids long. Trimming cost V 6 bases and J 7 bases; bases outside gene matches: 11. Germline values: CDR1 MNHNS, CDR2 SASEGT. This CDR3 is CASRAWTGGLEKLFF. CDR3 coding DNA: TGTGCCAGCAGGGCCTGGACAGGAGGTCTTGAAAAACTGTTTTTT.